One sample yielded the 2 T cell receptor beta chains listed below, sequenced in a study of cytomegalovirus exposure and HLA in healthy donors. The PCR ran on 60 Vbeta and 13 Jbeta primers. Only in-frame clones appear in the TCRdb table, and some are missing; sequencing was by immunoSEQ multiplex PCR. The sample comprises hundreds of thousands of clones, about 90% of which are singletons, and 2% to 3% rests with the top ten. What was sequenced was PBMCs. The receptor set was obtained from a woman under 30 in good health and CMV-seronegative.

The CDR3 loop is CASSEGQAGNEKLFF. The CDR3 nucleotides are TGTGCCAGCAGTGAAGGGCAGGCGGGGAATGAAAAACTGTTTTTT. The chain recombines TRBV25-1 with TRBJ1-4; D is undetermined. The V gene's germline CDR1 is MGHDK and CDR2 SYGVNS. The germline V and J ends were trimmed by 2 bases and 5 bases, with 12 bases remaining between them. This CDR3 region has 15 residues.

This clone was picked up one time. J is TRBJ2-6 and V is TRBV9, with unresolved D. V gave up 4 bases and J gave up 0 bases, with 11 bases separating them. CDR3 size: 16 residues. Germline CDR1 reads SGDLS; CDR2 reads YYNGEE. The CDR3 bases are TGTGCCAGCAGCTTCCCGGTCCTCTCTGGGGCCAACGTCCTGACTTTC. Encoded protein: CASSFPVLSGANVLTF. Variable domain in full (rest from reference TRBV9 and TRBJ2-6): DSGVTQTPKHLITATGQRVTLRCSPRSGDLSVYWYQQSLDQGLQFLIQYYNGEERAKGNILERFSAQQFPDLHSELNLSSLELGDSALYFCASSFPVLSGANVLTFGAGSRLTVL.